This T cell receptor beta chain is drawn from a study of T cell changes during pregnancy in multiple sclerosis. Between the trimmed V and J ends, which lost 2 bases and 2 bases, there was a span of 7 bases. CDR1 is SEHNR, CDR2 FQNEAQ, per germline (reference sequence). The CDR3 extends over 13 amino acids. This clone was observed once. Generated by immunoSEQ multiplex PCR, the TCRdb table keeps only in-frame clones and is missing some. The sample has 65,000 to 85,000 clones; about 93% are singletons. The clonotype was recovered from a female donor in good health, enrolled as a control in a pregnancy study. This sample comprised peripheral blood, obtained in the second trimester of pregnancy. This chain links TRBV7-9 with TRBJ2-7; a possible D gene is TRBD1 (6 bases). As DNA, the CDR3 is TGTGCCAGCAGCTTATCAGGGGCCTACGAGCAGTACTTC. This gives the protein CASSLSGAYEQYF.